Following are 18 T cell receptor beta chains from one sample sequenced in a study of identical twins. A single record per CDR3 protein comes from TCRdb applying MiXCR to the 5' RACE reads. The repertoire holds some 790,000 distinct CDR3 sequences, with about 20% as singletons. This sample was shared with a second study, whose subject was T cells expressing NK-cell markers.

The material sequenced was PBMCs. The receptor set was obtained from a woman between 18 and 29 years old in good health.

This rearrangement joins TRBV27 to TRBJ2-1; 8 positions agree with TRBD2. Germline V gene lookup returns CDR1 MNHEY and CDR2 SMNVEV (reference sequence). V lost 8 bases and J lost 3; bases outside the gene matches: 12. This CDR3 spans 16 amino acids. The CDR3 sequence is CASAVDLAGIYNEQFF. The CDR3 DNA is TGTGCCAGCGCAGTCGATCTAGCGGGTATCTACAATGAGCAGTTCTTC.

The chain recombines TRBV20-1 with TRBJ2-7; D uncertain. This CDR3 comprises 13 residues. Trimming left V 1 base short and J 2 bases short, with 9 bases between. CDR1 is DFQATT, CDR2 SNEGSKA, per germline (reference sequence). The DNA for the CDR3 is TGCAGTGCTAGAGCTGGGCAAACCTACGAGCAGTACTTC. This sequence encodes CSARAGQTYEQYF.

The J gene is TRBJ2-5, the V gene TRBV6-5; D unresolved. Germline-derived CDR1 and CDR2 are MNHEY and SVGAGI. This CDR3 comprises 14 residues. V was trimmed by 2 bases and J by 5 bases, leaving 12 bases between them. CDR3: CASSYLRNGETQYF. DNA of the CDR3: TGTGCCAGCAGTTACCTGAGGAACGGCGAGACCCAGTACTTC.

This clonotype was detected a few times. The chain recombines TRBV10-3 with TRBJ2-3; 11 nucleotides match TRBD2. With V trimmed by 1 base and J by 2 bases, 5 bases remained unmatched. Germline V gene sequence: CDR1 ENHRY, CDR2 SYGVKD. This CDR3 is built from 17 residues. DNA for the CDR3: TGTGCCATCAGTGAGTTGGGGACTAGCGGAAACACAGATACGCAGTATTTT. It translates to CAISELGTSGNTDTQYF.

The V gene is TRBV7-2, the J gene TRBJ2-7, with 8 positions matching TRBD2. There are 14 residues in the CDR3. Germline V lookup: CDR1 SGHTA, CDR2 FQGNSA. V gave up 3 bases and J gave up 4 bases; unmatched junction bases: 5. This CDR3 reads CASSFTSGPYEQYF. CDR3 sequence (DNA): TGTGCCAGCAGCTTCACTAGCGGACCTTACGAGCAGTACTTC.

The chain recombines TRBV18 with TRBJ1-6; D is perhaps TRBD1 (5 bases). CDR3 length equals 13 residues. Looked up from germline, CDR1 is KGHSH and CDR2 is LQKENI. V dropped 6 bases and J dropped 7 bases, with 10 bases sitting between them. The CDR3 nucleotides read TGTGCCAGCTCTGCAGGGTACAATTCACCCCTCCACTTT. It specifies CASSAGYNSPLHF. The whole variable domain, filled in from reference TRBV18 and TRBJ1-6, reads NAGVMQNPRHLVRRRGQEARLRCSPMKGHSHVYWYRQLPEEGLKFMVYLQKENIIDESGMPKERFSAEFPKEGPSILRIQQVVRGDSAAYFCASSAGYNSPLHFGNGTRLTVT.

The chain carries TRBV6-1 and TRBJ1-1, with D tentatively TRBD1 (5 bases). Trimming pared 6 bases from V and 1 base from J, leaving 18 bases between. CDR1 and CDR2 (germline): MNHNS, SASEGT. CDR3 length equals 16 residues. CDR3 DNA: TGTGCCAGCAGATCCCACGGGACGGGGACGAACACTGAAGCTTTCTTT. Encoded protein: CASRSHGTGTNTEAFF.

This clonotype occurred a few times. The CDR3: CAWNGGPPLTEAFF. As DNA, the CDR3 is TGTGCCTGGAATGGCGGGCCTCCTCTCACTGAAGCTTTCTTT. This sequence joins TRBV30 and TRBJ1-1; the D is unclear. Trimming pared 4 bases from V and 4 bases from J, leaving 16 bases between. This CDR3 has 14 residues. From germline, CDR1 is GTSNPN and CDR2 SVGIG (reference sequence).

CDR3 in DNA: TGTGCCAGCAGTCCGGGTGGGACTAGCCTCTACGAGCAGTACTTC. Its translation is CASSPGGTSLYEQYF. The genes are TRBV6-1 and TRBJ2-7; 9 nucleotides align to TRBD2. The CDR3 has 15 residues. Trimming removed 5 bases from V and 3 bases from J; junction bases left unmatched: 8. The V gene's germline CDR1 is MNHNS and CDR2 SASEGT.

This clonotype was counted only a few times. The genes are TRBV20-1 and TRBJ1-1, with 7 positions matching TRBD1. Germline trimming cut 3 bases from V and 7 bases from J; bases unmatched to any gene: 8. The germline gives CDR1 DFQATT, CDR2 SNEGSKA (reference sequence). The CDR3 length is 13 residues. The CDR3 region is CSASARGGDEAFF. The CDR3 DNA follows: TGCAGTGCTAGTGCCAGGGGGGGAGATGAAGCTTTCTTT.

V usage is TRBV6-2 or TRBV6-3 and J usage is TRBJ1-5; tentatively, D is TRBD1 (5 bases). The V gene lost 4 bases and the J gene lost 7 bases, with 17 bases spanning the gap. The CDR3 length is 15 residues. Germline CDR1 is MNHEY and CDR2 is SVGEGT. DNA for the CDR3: TGTGCCAGCAGTTGGGGGTACTCCGGCGGACAGCCCCAGCATTTT. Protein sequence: CASSWGYSGGQPQHF.

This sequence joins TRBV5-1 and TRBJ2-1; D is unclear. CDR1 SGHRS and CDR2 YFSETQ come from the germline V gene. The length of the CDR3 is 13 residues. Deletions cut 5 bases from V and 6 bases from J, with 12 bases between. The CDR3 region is CASRVDLGNEQFF. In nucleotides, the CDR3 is TGCGCCAGCAGAGTGGATTTGGGCAATGAGCAGTTCTTC.

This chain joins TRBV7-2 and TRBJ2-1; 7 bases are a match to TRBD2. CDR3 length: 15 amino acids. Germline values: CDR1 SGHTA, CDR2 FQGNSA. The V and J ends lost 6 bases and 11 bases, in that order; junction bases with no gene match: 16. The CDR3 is CASSSGGSKGEKQFF. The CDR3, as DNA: TGTGCCAGCAGTTCGGGGGGTAGTAAAGGCGAAAAGCAGTTCTTC.

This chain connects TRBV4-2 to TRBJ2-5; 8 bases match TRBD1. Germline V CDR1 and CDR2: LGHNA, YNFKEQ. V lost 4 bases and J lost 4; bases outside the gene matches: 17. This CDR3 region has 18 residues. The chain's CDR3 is CASSLGQGNSLGTETQYF. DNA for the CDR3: TGTGCCAGCAGCCTCGGACAGGGAAATTCTTTGGGGACAGAGACCCAGTACTTC.

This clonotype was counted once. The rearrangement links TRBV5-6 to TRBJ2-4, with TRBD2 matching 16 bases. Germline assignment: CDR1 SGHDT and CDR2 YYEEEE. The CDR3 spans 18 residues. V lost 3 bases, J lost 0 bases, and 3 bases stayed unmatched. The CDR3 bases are TGTGCCAGCAGCTCCGGGACTAGCGGGGGGGGAGCCAAAAACATTCAGTACTTC. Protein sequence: CASSSGTSGGGAKNIQYF.

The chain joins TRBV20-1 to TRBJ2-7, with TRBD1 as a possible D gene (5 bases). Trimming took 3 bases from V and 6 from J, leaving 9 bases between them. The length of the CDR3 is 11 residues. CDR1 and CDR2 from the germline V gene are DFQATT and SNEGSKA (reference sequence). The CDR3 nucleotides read TGCAGTGCTAGGGTCACAGGCGAGCAGTACTTC. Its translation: CSARVTGEQYF.

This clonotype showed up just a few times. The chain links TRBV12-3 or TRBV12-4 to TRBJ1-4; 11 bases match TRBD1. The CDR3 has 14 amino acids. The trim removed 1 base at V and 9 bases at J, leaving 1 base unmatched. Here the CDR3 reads CASSLGTGGQKLFF. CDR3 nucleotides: TGTGCCAGCAGTTTAGGGACAGGGGGCCAAAAACTGTTTTTT.

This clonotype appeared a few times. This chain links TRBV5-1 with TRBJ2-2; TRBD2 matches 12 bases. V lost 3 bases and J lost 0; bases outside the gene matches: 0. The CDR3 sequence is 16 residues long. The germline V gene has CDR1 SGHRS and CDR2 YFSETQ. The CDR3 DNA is TGCGCCAGCAGCTCTAGCGGGGGGGCGAACACCGGGGAGCTGTTTTTT. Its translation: CASSSSGGANTGELFF.